This section outlines one T cell receptor beta chain sequence together with its context. The V gene lost 6 bases and the J gene lost 5 bases, with 17 bases spanning the gap. Germline V CDR1 and CDR2: MDHEN, SYDVKM. The CDR3 totals 15 residues. This record comes from a study of T cell responses to AZD1222 COVID-19 vaccine. Study overall: Recipients boosted at about 4 weeks or about 12 weeks are pooled.

Sequencing was performed with immunoSEQ multiplex PCR; in TCRdb, only in-frame clones are kept and a portion is missing. The data contain 150,000 to 200,000 clones, around 88% of them singletons. The chain employs TRBV28 and TRBJ1-5; D might be TRBD1 (5 bases). This TCR came from an adult in good health. Specimen: peripheral blood, collected on day 0 of AZD1222 vaccination. In DNA, the CDR3 is TGTGCCAGCAGATCTTCCGGGACGAGGGATCAGCCCCAGCATTTT. It specifies CASRSSGTRDQPQHF.